The clone carrying this T cell receptor beta chain came up once. The CDR3 has 14 residues. V was cut by 0 bases and J by 1 base, with 6 bases left in between. From germline, CDR1 is MRHNA and CDR2 SNTAGT. The data belong to a study of blood T cell repertoires in COVID-19. The overall study: Specimens from acute and convalescent COVID-19 originated in the United States, Italy and Spain. The analysed material was cDNA or gDNA that came from T cells, B-cell-depleted T cells, or PBMCs.

Authors' processing steps: Reference gene primers were amplified, and this amplification served to estimate nucleated cell counts. Only in-frame clones appear in the TCRdb table, and some are missing; sequencing was by immunoSEQ multiplex PCR. From that table come the V and J calls and clone size; the DNA was used to work out D and trimming. This table has some 51,000 clones, approximately 90% appearing once. This TCR was recovered from a man aged 45-65 years with acute or convalescent COVID-19. V is TRBV6-4 and J is TRBJ1-1, with D uncertain. The sample taken for sequencing was peripheral blood. The CDR3 region has the DNA TGTGCCAGCAGTGACTCGAATAGGAACACTGAAGCTTTCTTT. It is translated as CASSDSNRNTEAFF.